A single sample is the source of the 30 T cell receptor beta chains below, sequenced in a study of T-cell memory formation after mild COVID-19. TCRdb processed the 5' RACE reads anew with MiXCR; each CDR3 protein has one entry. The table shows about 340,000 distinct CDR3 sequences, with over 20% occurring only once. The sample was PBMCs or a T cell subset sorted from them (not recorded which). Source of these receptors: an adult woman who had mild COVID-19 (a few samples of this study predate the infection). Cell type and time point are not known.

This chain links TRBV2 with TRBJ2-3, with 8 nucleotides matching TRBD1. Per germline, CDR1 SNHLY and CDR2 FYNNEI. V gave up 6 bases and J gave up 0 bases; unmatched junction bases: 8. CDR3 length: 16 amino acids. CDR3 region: CASSESRDRSTDTQYF. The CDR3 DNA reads TGTGCCAGCAGCGAGAGCCGGGACAGGAGCACAGATACGCAGTATTTT.

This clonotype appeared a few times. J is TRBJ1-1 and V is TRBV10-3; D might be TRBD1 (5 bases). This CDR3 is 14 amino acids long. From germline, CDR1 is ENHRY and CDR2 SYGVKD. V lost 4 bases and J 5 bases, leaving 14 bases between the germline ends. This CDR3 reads CAISGSSGRTEAFF. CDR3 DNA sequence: TGTGCCATCAGTGGGTCGTCAGGGAGGACTGAAGCTTTCTTT.

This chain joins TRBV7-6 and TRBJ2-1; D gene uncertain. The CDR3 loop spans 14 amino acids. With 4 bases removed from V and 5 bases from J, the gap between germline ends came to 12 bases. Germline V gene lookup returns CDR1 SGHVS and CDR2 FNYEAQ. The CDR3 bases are TGTGCCAGCAGCTACCCGGGTCCGGACAATGAGCAGTTCTTC. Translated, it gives CASSYPGPDNEQFF.

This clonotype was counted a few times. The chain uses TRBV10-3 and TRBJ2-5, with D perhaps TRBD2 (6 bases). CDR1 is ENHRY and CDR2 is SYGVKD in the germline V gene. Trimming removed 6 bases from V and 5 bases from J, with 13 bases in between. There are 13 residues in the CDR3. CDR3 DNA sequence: TGTGCCATCAGGGGGGGACTCCGGGAGACCCAGTACTTC. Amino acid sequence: CAIRGGLRETQYF.

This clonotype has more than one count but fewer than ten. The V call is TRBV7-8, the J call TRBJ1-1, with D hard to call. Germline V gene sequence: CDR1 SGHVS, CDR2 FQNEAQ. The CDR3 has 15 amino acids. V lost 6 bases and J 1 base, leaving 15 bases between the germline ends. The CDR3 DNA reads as TGTGCCAGCAGGTTCCCGGGTGGGAAGAACACTGAAGCTTTCTTT. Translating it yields CASRFPGGKNTEAFF.

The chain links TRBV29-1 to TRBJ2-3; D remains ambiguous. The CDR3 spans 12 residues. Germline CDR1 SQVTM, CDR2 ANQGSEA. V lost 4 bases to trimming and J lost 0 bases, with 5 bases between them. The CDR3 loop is CSVAQSTDTQYF. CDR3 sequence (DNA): TGCAGCGTTGCGCAGAGCACAGATACGCAGTATTTT.

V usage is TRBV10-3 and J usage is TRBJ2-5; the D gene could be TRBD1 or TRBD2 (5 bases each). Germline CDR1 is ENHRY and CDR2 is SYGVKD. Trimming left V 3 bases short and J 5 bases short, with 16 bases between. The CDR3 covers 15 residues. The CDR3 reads CAISDGRRKGETQYF. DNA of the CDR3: TGTGCCATCAGTGATGGGAGACGCAAGGGGGAGACCCAGTACTTC.

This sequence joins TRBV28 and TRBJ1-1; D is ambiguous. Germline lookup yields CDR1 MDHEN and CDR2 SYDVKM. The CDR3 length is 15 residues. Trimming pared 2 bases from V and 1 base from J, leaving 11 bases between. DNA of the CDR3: TGTGCCAGCAGTTTACTCGGACGGCAGAACACTGAAGCTTTCTTT. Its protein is CASSLLGRQNTEAFF.

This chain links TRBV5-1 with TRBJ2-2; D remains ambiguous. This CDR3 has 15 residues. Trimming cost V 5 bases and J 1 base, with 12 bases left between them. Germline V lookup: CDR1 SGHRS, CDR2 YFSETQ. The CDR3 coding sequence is TGCGCCAGCAGGGCCCGGCAGGTGAACACCGGGGAGCTGTTTTTT. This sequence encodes CASRARQVNTGELFF. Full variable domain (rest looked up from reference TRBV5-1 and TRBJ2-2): KAGVTQTPRYLIKTRGQQVTLSCSPISGHRSVSWYQQTPGQGLQFLFEYFSETQRNKGNFPGRFSGRQFSNSRSEMNVSTLELGDSALYLCASRARQVNTGELFFGEGSRLTVL.

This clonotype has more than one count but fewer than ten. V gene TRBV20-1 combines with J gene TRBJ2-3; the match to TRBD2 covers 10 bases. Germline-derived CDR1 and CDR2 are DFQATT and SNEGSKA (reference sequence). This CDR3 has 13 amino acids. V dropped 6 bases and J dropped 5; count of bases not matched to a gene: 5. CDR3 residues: CSATSGRVDTQYF. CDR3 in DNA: TGCAGTGCCACCAGCGGGAGGGTAGATACGCAGTATTTT.

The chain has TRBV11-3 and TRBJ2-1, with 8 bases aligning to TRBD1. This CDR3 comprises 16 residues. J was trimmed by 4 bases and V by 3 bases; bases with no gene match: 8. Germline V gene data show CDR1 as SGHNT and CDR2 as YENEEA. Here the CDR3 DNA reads TGTGCCAGCAGCTTCCAGGGACAGGCGACATACAATGAGCAGTTCTTC. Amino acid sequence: CASSFQGQATYNEQFF.

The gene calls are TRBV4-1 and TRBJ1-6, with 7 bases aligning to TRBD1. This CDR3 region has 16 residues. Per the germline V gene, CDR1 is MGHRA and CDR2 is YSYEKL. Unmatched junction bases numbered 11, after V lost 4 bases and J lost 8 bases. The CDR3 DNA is TGCGCCAGCAGCCTAAGCGAGGGGGCAAGATATTCACCCCTCCACTTT. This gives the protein CASSLSEGARYSPLHF.

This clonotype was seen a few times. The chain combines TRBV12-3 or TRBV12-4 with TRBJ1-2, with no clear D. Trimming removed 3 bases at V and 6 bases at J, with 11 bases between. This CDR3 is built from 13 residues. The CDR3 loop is CASSFGGNDGYTF. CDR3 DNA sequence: TGTGCCAGCAGTTTCGGAGGGAATGATGGCTACACCTTC.

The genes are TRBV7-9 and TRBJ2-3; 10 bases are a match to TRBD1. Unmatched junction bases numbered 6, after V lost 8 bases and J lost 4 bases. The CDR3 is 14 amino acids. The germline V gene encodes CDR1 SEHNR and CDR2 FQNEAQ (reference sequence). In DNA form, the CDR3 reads TGTGCCAGCGCCGACAGGGGGCAATCAGATACGCAGTATTTT. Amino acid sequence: CASADRGQSDTQYF.

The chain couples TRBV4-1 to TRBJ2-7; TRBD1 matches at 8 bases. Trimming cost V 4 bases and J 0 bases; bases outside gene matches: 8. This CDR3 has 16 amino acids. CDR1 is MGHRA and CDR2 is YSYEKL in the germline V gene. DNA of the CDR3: TGCGCCAGCAGCCTTATCTCAGGGGGCAACTCCTACGAGCAGTACTTC. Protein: CASSLISGGNSYEQYF.

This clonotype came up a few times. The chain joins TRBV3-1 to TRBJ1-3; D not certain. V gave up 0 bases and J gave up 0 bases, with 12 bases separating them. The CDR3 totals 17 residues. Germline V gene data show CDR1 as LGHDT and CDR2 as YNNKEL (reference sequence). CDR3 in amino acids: CASSQDGPRLSGNTIYF. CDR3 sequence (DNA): TGTGCCAGCAGCCAAGATGGTCCCAGGCTCTCTGGAAACACCATATATTTT. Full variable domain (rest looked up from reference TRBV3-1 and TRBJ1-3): DTAVSQTPKYLVTQMGNDKSIKCEQNLGHDTMYWYKQDSKKFLKIMFSYNNKELIINETVPNRFSPKSPDKAHLNLHINSLELGDSAVYFCASSQDGPRLSGNTIYFGEGSWLTVV.

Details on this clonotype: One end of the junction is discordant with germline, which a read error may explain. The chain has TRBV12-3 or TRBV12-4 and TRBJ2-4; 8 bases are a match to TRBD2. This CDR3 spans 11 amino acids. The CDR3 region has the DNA TGTGCCAGCAGTTTCCGCGGGGGGCTGATCTTC. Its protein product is CASSFRGGLIF.

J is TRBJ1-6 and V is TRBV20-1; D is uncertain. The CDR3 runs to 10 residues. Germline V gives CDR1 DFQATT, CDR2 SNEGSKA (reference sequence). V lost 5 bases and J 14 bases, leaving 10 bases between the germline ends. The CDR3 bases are TGCAGTGCTGCCTGGGAGGCCCTCCACTTT. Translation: CSAAWEALHF.

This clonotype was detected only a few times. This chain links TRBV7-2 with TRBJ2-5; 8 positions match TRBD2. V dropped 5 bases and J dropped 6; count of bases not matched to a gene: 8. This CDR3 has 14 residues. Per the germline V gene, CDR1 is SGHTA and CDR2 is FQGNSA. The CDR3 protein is CASSGAGGEKTQYF. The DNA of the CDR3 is TGTGCCAGCAGCGGCGCCGGGGGGGAGAAGACCCAGTACTTC. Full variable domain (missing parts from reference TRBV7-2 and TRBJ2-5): GAGVSQSPSNKVTEKGKDVELRCDPISGHTALYWYRQSLGQGLEFLIYFQGNSAPDKSGLPSDRFSAERTGGSVSTLTIQRTQQEDSAVYLCASSGAGGEKTQYFGPGTRLLVL.

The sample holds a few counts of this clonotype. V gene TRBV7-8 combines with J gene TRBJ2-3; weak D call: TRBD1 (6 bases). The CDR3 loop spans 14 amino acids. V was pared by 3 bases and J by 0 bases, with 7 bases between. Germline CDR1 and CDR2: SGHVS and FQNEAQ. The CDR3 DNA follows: TGTGCCAGCAGCTTTACAGGGAGCACAGATACGCAGTATTTT. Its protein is CASSFTGSTDTQYF.

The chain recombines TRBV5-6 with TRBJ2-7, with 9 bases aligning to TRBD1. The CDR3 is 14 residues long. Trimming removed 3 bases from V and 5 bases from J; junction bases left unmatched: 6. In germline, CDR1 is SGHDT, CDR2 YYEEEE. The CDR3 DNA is TGTGCCAGCAGCTCGGGGACAGGGCTCAACGAGCAGTACTTC. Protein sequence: CASSSGTGLNEQYF.

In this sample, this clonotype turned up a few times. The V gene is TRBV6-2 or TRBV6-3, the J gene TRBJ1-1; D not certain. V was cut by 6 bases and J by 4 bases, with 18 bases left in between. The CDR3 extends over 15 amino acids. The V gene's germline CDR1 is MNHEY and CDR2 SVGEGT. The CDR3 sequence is CASRSQVGPGTEAFF. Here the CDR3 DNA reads TGTGCCAGCAGAAGCCAGGTGGGCCCCGGCACTGAAGCTTTCTTT.

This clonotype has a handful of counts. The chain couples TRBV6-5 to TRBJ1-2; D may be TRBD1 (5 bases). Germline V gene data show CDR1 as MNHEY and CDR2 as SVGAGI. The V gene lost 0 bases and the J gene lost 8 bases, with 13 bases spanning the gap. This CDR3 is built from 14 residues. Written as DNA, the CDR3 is TGTGCCAGCAGTTACTCGTCCGGGACGGGGGGCTACACCTTC. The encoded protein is CASSYSSGTGGYTF.

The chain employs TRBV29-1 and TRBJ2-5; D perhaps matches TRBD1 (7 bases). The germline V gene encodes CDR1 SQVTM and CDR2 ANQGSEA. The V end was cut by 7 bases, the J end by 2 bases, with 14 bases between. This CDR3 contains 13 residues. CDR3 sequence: CSAQGGKQETQYF. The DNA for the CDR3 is TGCAGCGCCCAGGGGGGAAAGCAAGAGACCCAGTACTTC.

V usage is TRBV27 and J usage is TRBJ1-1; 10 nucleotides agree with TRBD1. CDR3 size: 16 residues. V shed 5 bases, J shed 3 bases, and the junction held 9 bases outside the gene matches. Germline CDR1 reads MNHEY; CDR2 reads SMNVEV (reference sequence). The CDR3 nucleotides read TGTGCCAGCAGTCCCCGGGACAGGGGTCTGGACACTGAAGCTTTCTTT. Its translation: CASSPRDRGLDTEAFF.

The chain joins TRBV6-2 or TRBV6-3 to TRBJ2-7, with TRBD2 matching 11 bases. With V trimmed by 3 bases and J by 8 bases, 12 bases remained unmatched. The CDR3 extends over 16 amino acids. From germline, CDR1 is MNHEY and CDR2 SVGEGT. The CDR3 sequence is CASSYYAGTSGRQQYF. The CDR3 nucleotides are TGTGCCAGCAGTTATTACGCCGGAACTAGCGGGAGACAGCAGTACTTC.

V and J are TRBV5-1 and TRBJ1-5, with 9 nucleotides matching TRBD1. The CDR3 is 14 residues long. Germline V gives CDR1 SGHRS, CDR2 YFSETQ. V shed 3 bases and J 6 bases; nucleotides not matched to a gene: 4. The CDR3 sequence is CASSWDRVFQPQHF. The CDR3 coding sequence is TGCGCCAGCAGCTGGGACAGGGTTTTTCAGCCCCAGCATTTT.

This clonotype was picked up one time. CDR3 region: CSVVWASVYEQYF. As DNA, the CDR3 is TGCAGCGTTGTGTGGGCTAGCGTCTACGAGCAGTACTTC. The chain has TRBV29-1 and TRBJ2-7; D possibly corresponds to TRBD2 (6 bases). The CDR3 runs 13 residues. Germline V gene lookup returns CDR1 SQVTM and CDR2 ANQGSEA. V was clipped by 4 bases and J by 3 bases, with 13 bases between them.

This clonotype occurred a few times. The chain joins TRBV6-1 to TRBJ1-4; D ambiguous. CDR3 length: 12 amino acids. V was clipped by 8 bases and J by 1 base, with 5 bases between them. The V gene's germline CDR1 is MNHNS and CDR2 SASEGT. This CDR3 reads CASGRTNEKLFF. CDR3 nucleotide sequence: TGTGCCAGCGGCAGAACTAATGAAAAACTGTTTTTT.

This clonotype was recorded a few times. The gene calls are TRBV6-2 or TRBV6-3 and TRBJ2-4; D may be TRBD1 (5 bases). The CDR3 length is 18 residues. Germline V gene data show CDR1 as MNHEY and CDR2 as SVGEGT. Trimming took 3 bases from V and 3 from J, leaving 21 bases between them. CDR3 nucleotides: TGTGCCAGCAGTTATCAGGGCGAGCTGGGCTATGGCAAAAACATTCAGTACTTC. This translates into CASSYQGELGYGKNIQYF.